One sample yielded the 12 T cell receptor beta chains listed below, sequenced in a study of T-cell memory formation after mild COVID-19. TCRdb redid the calling of the 5' RACE reads with MiXCR, one entry per CDR3 protein. The sample gives roughly 250,000 distinct CDR3 sequences, roughly 17% of which show up once; 3.5% is in the top ten. Sequencing was performed on PBMCs or a T cell subset sorted from them (not recorded which). These receptors all stem from a man aged 18-30 years who had mild COVID-19 (a few samples of this study predate the infection). Cell type and time point are not known.

In its sample, this clonotype was seen a few times. The rearrangement links TRBV4-3 to TRBJ2-7; D gene uncertain. Germline assignment: CDR1 LGHNA and CDR2 YSLEER. This CDR3 has 11 amino acids. The CDR3 DNA reads TGCGCCAGCAGCCAAGAGGGAACCCTGGTCGTC. As protein: CASSQEGTLVV.

The chain recombines TRBV7-8 with TRBJ2-5; no reliable D call. CDR3 length: 14 residues. V dropped 1 base and J dropped 1 base, with 7 bases sitting between them. The germline V gene encodes CDR1 SGHVS and CDR2 FQNEAQ. DNA for the CDR3: TGTGCCAGCAGCTTAGAGGTTATCCAAGAGACCCAGTACTTC. Its protein product is CASSLEVIQETQYF.

The chain links TRBV7-9 to TRBJ2-7, with 11 bases fitting TRBD1. Germline V gene lookup returns CDR1 SEHNR and CDR2 FQNEAQ (reference sequence). The trim removed 5 bases at V and 6 bases at J, leaving 9 bases unmatched. CDR3 length: 15 residues. The CDR3 bases are TGTGCCAGCAGCCTTGGGACAGGGGGATCTGGCGAGCAGTACGTC. Protein product: CASSLGTGGSGEQYV.

This clonotype was picked up many times. The chain couples TRBV7-8 to TRBJ2-7; the D is unclear. This CDR3 comprises 12 residues. The germline V gene encodes CDR1 SGHVS and CDR2 FQNEAQ. V was cut by 5 bases and J by 3 bases, with 8 bases left in between. The CDR3 DNA reads as TGTGCCAGCAGCCCCGGGCGCTACGAGCAGTACTTC. Encoded protein: CASSPGRYEQYF.

This clonotype showed up just a few times. The chain couples TRBV6-5 to TRBJ2-7; TRBD1 might be the D (7 bases). CDR3 length equals 13 residues. The germline gives CDR1 MNHEY, CDR2 SVGAGI. Between the trimmed V and J ends, which lost 5 bases and 7 bases, there was a span of 15 bases. The CDR3 sequence: CASSPQGRWEQYF. As DNA, the CDR3 is TGTGCCAGCAGTCCACAGGGGAGGTGGGAGCAGTACTTC.

V is TRBV7-9 and J is TRBJ1-5, with D possibly TRBD1 on 5 matching bases. V shed 3 bases and J shed 0 bases, with 12 bases lying between them. The CDR3 loop spans 16 amino acids. Germline lookup yields CDR1 SEHNR and CDR2 FQNEAQ (reference sequence). CDR3 sequence (DNA): TGTGCCAGCAGCTTGGGAGGGGCTGGTAGCAATCAGCCCCAGCATTTT. This translates into CASSLGGAGSNQPQHF.

V and J are TRBV18 and TRBJ2-7, with D maybe TRBD2 (5 bases). Trimming pared 3 bases from V and 5 bases from J, leaving 20 bases between. The germline CDR1 and CDR2 sequences are KGHSH and LQKENI. This CDR3 is built from 16 residues. DNA for the CDR3: TGTGCCAGCTCACCGACACACACGGGGATTGGCGACGAGCAGTACTTC. It translates to CASSPTHTGIGDEQYF. Full variable domain (outside the CDR3, taken from reference TRBV18 and TRBJ2-7): NAGVMQNPRHLVRRRGQEARLRCSPMKGHSHVYWYRQLPEEGLKFMVYLQKENIIDESGMPKERFSAEFPKEGPSILRIQQVVRGDSAAYFCASSPTHTGIGDEQYFGPGTRLTVT.

This clonotype was picked up a small number of times. J is TRBJ2-3 and V is TRBV20-1; weak D call: TRBD1 (6 bases). Germline V gene sequence: CDR1 DFQATT, CDR2 SNEGSKA (reference sequence). V lost 4 bases, J lost 4 bases, and 15 bases lay in between. The CDR3 spans 14 residues. Here the CDR3 DNA reads TGCAGTGCTACCTCGACAGGAATAGCAGATACGCAGTATTTT. Translation gives CSATSTGIADTQYF.

This chain joins TRBV11-2 and TRBJ1-1; D remains ambiguous. Germline V gives CDR1 SGHAT, CDR2 FQNNGV. V was clipped by 2 bases and J by 5 bases, with 15 bases between them. The CDR3 has 15 residues. DNA for the CDR3: TGTGCCAGCAGCTTATTCCTCAGCCTGGGAACTGAAGCTTTCTTT. As protein: CASSLFLSLGTEAFF.

The rearrangement joins TRBV2 to TRBJ1-6; a possible D gene is TRBD1 (5 bases). Looked up from germline, CDR1 is SNHLY and CDR2 is FYNNEI. V was shortened by 6 bases and J by 6 bases, with 15 bases between the two germline ends. CDR3 length equals 15 residues. CDR3 nucleotide sequence: TGTGCCAGCAGCCTACGGATGGGGGGTAATTCACCCCTCCACTTT. The encoded protein is CASSLRMGGNSPLHF.

This rearrangement joins TRBV12-3 or TRBV12-4 to TRBJ1-5; no definite D call. Trimming took 1 base from V and 4 from J, leaving 11 bases between them. The length of the CDR3 is 15 residues. The chain's CDR3 is CASSLGTLGNQPQHF. CDR3 nucleotides: TGTGCCAGCAGTTTAGGGACCCTAGGAAATCAGCCCCAGCATTTT.

The rearrangement joins TRBV7-2 to TRBJ2-5; no reliable D call. Germline CDR1 is SGHTA and CDR2 is FQGNSA. The CDR3 has 12 residues. Trimming cost V 4 bases and J 5 bases, with 8 bases left between them. The CDR3 sequence is CASSSLWETQYF. CDR3 in DNA: TGTGCCAGCAGCTCGCTATGGGAGACCCAGTACTTC.